These 2 T cell receptor beta chains were all obtained from the same sample, sequenced in a study of blood T cell repertoires in COVID-19. Method: immunoSEQ multiplex PCR; TCRdb's copy keeps in-frame clones and lacks some. Here the sample spans approximately 280,000 clones, roughly 90% being singletons. The source material was peripheral blood. The receptors originated from a man aged 35-49 years with acute or convalescent COVID-19.

The chain carries TRBV5-5 and TRBJ1-2, with TRBD1 matching over 7 bases. The trim removed 3 bases at V and 4 bases at J, leaving 9 bases unmatched. The germline V gene encodes CDR1 SGHKS and CDR2 YYEKEE (reference sequence). The CDR3 is made up of 15 amino acids. In nucleotides, the CDR3 is TGTGCCAGCAGCTGGACAGGACAGGTAGTCTATGGCTACACCTTC. Protein: CASSWTGQVVYGYTF.

The CDR3 loop is CASSDGWAEAFF. CDR3 DNA: TGTGCCAGCAGTGATGGGTGGGCGGAAGCTTTCTTT. This sequence joins TRBV6-1 and TRBJ1-1; D is unclear. CDR1 is MNHNS, CDR2 SASEGT, per germline. CDR3 length: 12 residues. Between the trimmed V and J ends, which lost 3 bases and 8 bases, there was a span of 10 bases.